A selection of T cell receptor beta chains follows, all from one sample in a study of CD8 T cells in Susac syndrome. From the immunoSEQ multiplex PCR reads, TCRdb called clonotypes with MiXCR, one entry per CDR3 protein. The sample contains roughly 190,000 distinct CDR3 sequences, about 95% of which appear only once. The sequencing sample was made of CD4+ T cells from PBMCs. The receptors derive from a human donor in good health. Both conserved end residues are part of each CDR3. The order of the fields is V gene, J gene, CDR3 protein.

TRBV28	TRBJ2-2	CASKGSNTGELFF
TRBV30	TRBJ1-1	CAWSVEGFLFF
TRBV15	TRBJ2-2	CATSRTSGRPPATGELFF
TRBV11-1	TRBJ2-1	CASSLANRGNEQFF
TRBV2	TRBJ1-2	CASMSGTGGRGYGYTF
TRBV25-1	TRBJ2-7	CASSELGLAGSEQYF
TRBV18	TRBJ2-5	CASSPDRAREETQYF
TRBV7-3	TRBJ1-2	CASSPSTGNGYTF
TRBV5-4	TRBJ2-1	CASSEPGQGNNEQFF
TRBV30	TRBJ2-2	CAWSRVGSGELFF
TRBV27	TRBJ1-2	CASSLSLADRLYGYTF
TRBV20-1	TRBJ2-4	CSARDIKTAKNIQYF
TRBV29-1	TRBJ2-2	CSVAHHGELFF
TRBV12-3/TRBV12-4	TRBJ2-7	CASRTGTAYEQYF
TRBV24-1	TRBJ1-1	CATSDGQGTTEAFF
TRBV29-1	TRBJ2-7	CSGWVTGSGEQYF
TRBV29-1	TRBJ2-5	CSVDGFGSGGVETQYF
TRBV3-1	TRBJ2-2	CASSQDGLERCVGELFF
TRBV7-2	TRBJ2-5	CASSLEGSSGRETQYF
TRBV18	TRBJ2-7	CASSPGTGPYEQYF
TRBV28	TRBJ2-5	CASAASGYQETQYF
TRBV20-1	TRBJ2-7	CSARTGGLDEQYF
TRBV3-1	TRBJ1-3	CASSPGGPLSGNTIYF
TRBV6-1	TRBJ2-7	CASRQGTGLSYEQYF
TRBV19	TRBJ2-3	CASSTSGSTDTQYF
TRBV20-1	TRBJ2-5	CSVNSGAQETQYF
TRBV29-1	TRBJ2-7	CSVGDRFYEQYF
TRBV9	TRBJ2-3	CASSRSMPGADTQYF
TRBV30	TRBJ2-2	CASTPLPANTGELFF
TRBV30	TRBJ2-3	CAWSVPLGADTQYF
TRBV6-6	TRBJ2-7	CASGRDRDYEQYF
TRBV6-4	TRBJ1-1	CATIRALNTEAFF
TRBV29-1	TRBJ2-7	CSVTVGIYEQYF
TRBV30	TRBJ1-2	CAWRGNYGYTF
TRBV7-2	TRBJ2-3	CASSWASSPSTDTQYF
TRBV30	TRBJ2-7	CAWNEQGVSYEQYF
TRBV6-2/TRBV6-3	TRBJ1-2	CASSYSAARGHYGYTF
TRBV30	TRBJ2-1	CAWSVGTNYNEQFF
TRBV30	TRBJ2-5	CAWKGGRFETQYF
TRBV3-1	TRBJ1-2	CASSEWGTSKTSGYTF
TRBV20-1	TRBJ2-7	CSASLAGDYEQYF
TRBV30	TRBJ1-3	CAWARDIIGNTIYF
TRBV5-4	TRBJ2-3	CASSTRTGRRTDTQYF
TRBV29-1	TRBJ2-5	CSVNTGEGETQYF
TRBV27	TRBJ2-1	CASGKQGIGEQFF
TRBV29-1	TRBJ2-3	CSVGWELGTDTQYF
TRBV28	TRBJ1-2	CASSLLSGGDGYTF
TRBV3-1	TRBJ2-7	CASSHESGIYEQYF
TRBV19	TRBJ1-5	CASSDRGQPQHF
TRBV20-1	TRBJ2-7	CSAAPGTTHEQYF
TRBV29-1	TRBJ2-3	CSVPRADTQYF
TRBV3-1	TRBJ2-7	CASSLTRAYEQYF